One T cell receptor (beta chain) is described in this entry. This clone appeared a single time. Its binding antigen is unknown. The sample holds no much larger clone one base away, and base qualities are not on file. The immunoSEQ Assay, a bias-controlled multiplex PCR, was used to amplify TCRbeta CDR3 regions from genomic DNA. For the original study's pipeline: The number of nucleated cells in each sample was estimated from the amplification of reference gene primers within the assay. To quantify the absolute abundance of each unique TCRbeta CDR3 rearrangement, sequence reads were collapsed and filtered. Productive Simpson clonality was computed per sample as the square root of Simpson's diversity index over productive rearrangements. The table was pulled from immuneACCESS by TCRdb, which kept in-frame rearrangements only. Such tables lose some clones; where checked, under half of the loss comes from unresolved V genes, and the rest has no known cause. V and J calls and clone size are as listed in that table; D and trimming were resolved from the DNA. In all, the sample holds more than 110,000 clones, and around 82% of those were seen once. The top ten hold over 35% of the sample.

The data stem from a study of blood T cell repertoires in COVID-19 (dated by TCRdb to between 2020 and 2021). Study-wide context: The collaborator samples originated in the United States, Italy and Spain and spanned the acute and convalescent phases of COVID-19. The dataset comprised deeply sampled blood TCRbeta repertoires from subjects exposed to, actively infected with, or recovered from COVID-19. The repertoires were released in a freely available public database meant as a resource for research on the immune response to SARS-CoV-2. A de-identified subject ID, COVID-19 status, age in years and sex were almost always included in the sample metadata. Where available, HLA class I and class II types were taken from metadata supplied by the sample provider and were not determined by assay-based typing. The material from the prospective study consisted of cDNA or gDNA derived from T cells, B-cell-depleted T cells, or PBMCs. The samples were drawn from the first 160 participants of the ongoing ImmuneRACE study and from over a thousand subjects provided by 6 global collaborators.

General study outcomes and caveats: Clinical and demographic metadata were provided uncurated, with the amount varying by source and participant.

Whole blood was collected in K2EDTA tubes by collaborating institutions according to the institutions' own protocols. Collaborator samples were shipped for TCRbeta analysis as frozen whole blood, isolated PBMCs, or DNA extracted from either sample type. Relative to germline, V is 3 bases shorter and J is 2 bases shorter, with 4 bases between their ends. The CDR3 spans 12 residues, from the cysteine through the phenylalanine. The entry retains the CDR3 DNA only, 36 bases that are in frame from base 1. Looking up the germline V gene yields CDR1 SGHAT and CDR2 FQNNGV. The V gene is TRBV11-2 and the J gene is TRBJ1-2; the D gene assignment is ambiguous. The specimen sequenced was peripheral blood. This receptor was obtained from a human donor in a cohort sampled during active COVID-19. The bases read TGTGCCAGCAGCTTCCGGAACTATGGCTACACCTTC. Translation gives CASSFRNYGYTF.